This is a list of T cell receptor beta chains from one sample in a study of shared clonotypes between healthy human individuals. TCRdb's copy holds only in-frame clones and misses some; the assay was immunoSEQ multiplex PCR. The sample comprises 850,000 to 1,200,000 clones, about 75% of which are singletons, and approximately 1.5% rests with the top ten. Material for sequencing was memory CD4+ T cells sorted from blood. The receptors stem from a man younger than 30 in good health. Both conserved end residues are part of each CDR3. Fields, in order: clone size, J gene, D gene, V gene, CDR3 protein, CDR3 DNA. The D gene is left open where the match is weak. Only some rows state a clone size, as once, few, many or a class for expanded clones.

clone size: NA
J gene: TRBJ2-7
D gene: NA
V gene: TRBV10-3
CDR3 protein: CAISESGVAEQYF
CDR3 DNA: TGTGCCATCAGTGAGTCGGGGGTTGCCGAGCAGTACTTC

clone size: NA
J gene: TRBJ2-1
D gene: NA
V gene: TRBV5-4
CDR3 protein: CASSLHEPGLGQFF
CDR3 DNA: TGTGCCAGCAGCTTGCATGAACCGGGACTCGGGCAGTTCTTC

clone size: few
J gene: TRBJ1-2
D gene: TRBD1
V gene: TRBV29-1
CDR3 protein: CSVEGQNYGYTF
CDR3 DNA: TGCAGCGTTGAGGGACAGAACTATGGCTACACCTTC

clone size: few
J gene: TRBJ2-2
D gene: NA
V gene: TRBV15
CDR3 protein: CATSGPNTGELFF
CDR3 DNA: TGTGCCACCAGCGGCCCCAACACCGGGGAGCTGTTTTTT

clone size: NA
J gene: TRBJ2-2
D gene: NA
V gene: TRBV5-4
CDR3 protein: CASSLDQGNTGELFF
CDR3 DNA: TGTGCCAGCAGCTTGGACCAGGGGAACACCGGGGAGCTGTTTTTT

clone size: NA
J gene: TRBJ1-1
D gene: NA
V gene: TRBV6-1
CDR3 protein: CASSEREGRTEAFF
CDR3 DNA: TGTGCCAGCAGTGAAAGGGAGGGAAGGACTGAAGCTTTCTTT

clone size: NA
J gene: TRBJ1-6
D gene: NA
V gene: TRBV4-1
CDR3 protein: CASSQSRAPLHF
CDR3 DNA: TGCGCCAGCAGCCAAAGTAGAGCACCCCTCCACTTT

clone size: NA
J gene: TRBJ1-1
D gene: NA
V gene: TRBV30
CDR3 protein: CAWTTFLGAEAFF
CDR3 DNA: TGTGCCTGGACAACTTTTCTGGGGGCTGAAGCTTTCTTT

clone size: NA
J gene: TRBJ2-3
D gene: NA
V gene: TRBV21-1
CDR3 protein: CATLDGKDTQYF
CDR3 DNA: TGTGCCACTCTCGACGGGAAAGATACGCAGTATTTT

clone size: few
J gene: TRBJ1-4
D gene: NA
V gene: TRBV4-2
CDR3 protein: CASSQALDGEKLFF
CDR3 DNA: TGTGCCAGCAGCCAAGCACTAGACGGTGAAAAACTGTTTTTT

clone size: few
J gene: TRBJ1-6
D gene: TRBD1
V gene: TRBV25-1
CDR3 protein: CASSGTGGANGNSPLHF
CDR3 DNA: TGTGCCAGCAGCGGGACAGGGGGCGCGAATGGCAATTCACCCCTCCACTTT

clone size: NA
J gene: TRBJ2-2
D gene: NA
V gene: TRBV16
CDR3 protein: CASSQSRVGGGELFF
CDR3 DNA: TGTGCCAGCAGCCAATCTCGGGTAGGCGGCGGGGAGCTGTTTTTT

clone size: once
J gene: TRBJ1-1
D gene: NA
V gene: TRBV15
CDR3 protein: CATSRDRGGTEAFF
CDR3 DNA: TGTGCCACCAGCAGAGATCGGGGGGGAACTGAAGCTTTCTTT

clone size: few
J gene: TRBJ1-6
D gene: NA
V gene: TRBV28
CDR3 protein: CASSSRVSPLHF
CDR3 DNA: TGTGCCAGCAGCTCTCGGGTTTCACCCCTCCACTTT

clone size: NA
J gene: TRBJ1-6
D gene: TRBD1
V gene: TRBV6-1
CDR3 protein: CASSETGYNSPLHF
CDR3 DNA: TGTGCCAGCAGTGAGACAGGGTATAATTCACCCCTCCACTTT

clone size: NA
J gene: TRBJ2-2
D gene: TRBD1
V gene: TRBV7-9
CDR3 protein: CASSPGGFSGELFF
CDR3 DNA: TGTGCCAGCAGCCCAGGGGGTTTTTCCGGGGAGCTGTTTTTT

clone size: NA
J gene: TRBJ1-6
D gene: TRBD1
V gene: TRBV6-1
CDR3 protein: CASSGQTGGNSPLHF
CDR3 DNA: TGTGCCAGCAGTGGACAGACAGGGGGTAATTCACCCCTCCACTTT

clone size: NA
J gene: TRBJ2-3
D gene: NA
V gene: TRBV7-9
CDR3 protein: CASSSQGPRTDTQYF
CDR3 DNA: TGTGCCAGCAGCTCCCAGGGGCCTCGCACAGATACGCAGTATTTT

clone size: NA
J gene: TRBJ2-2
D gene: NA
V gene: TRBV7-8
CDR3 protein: CASSLVGLNTGELFF
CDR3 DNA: TGTGCCAGCAGCTTAGTGGGACTGAACACCGGGGAGCTGTTTTTT

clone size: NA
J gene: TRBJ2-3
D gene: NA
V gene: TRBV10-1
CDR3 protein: CASSFSGPTDTQYF
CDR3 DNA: TGCGCCAGCAGTTTTAGCGGCCCCACAGATACGCAGTATTTT